This is a list of T cell receptor beta chains from one sample in a study of a mutant IDH1 vaccine in newly diagnosed glioma. TCRdb keeps only in-frame clones here, not all; method: immunoSEQ multiplex PCR. There are approximately 50,000 clones in the sample; about 79% occur only once, and 10% to 15% lies in the top ten. Their specific antigens are unknown. The material sequenced was PBMCs, taken from a glioma patient whose treatment included an IDH1 peptide vaccine. Receptors were obtained from a man aged 35 to 55 with glioma. Each CDR3 is given with its conserved first and last residue. A D gene is named only where the DNA matches it firmly. Expanded clones are given a class, and other clones once, few, many or no size at all.

v_call	cdr3_length	clone_size	j_call	d_call	cdr3_nt	cdr3_aa
TRBV4-2	15	-	TRBJ2-2	-	TGTGCCAGCAGCCAAGAGGCTCTGAACACCGGGGAGCTGTTTTTT	CASSQEALNTGELFF
TRBV29-1	12	-	TRBJ2-1	-	TGCAGCGTTGTGATCTCGGTCAATGAGCAGTTCTTC	CSVVISVNEQFF
TRBV15	14	-	TRBJ2-3	-	TGTGCCACCAGCAGAGATGGCGGAACAGATACGCAGTATTTT	CATSRDGGTDTQYF
TRBV7-9	17	-	TRBJ2-3	TRBD2	TGTGCCAGCAGCTTACTAGCGGGAGGGGGTCGCACAGATACGCAGTATTTT	CASSLLAGGGRTDTQYF
TRBV19	13	-	TRBJ1-5	-	TGTGCCAGTAGGGAACAGGTAACCCAGCCCCAGCATTTT	CASREQVTQPQHF
TRBV6-1	17	-	TRBJ2-2	-	TGTGCCAGCAGTGAACGACTTTCGGGACTTGCTTCTGGGGAGCTGTTTTTT	CASSERLSGLASGELFF
TRBV5-6	13	once	TRBJ1-2	-	TGTGCCAGCAGCCTCCGGGACATCTATGGCTACACCTTC	CASSLRDIYGYTF
TRBV11-3	14	-	TRBJ1-2	-	TGTGCCAGCAGCGTCCAGGGAAGGGCCTATGGCTACACCTTC	CASSVQGRAYGYTF
TRBV30	11	-	TRBJ1-1	-	TGTGCCTGGAGGGGGAACACTGAAGCTTTCTTT	CAWRGNTEAFF
TRBV5-1	14	-	TRBJ2-3	-	TGCGCCAGCAGCTGGGACCTTTACACAGATACGCAGTATTTT	CASSWDLYTDTQYF
TRBV27	17	once	TRBJ2-1	TRBD2	TGTGCCAGCAGTTCCTTCGCCGGGACTAGCGGCTACAATGAGCAGTTCTTC	CASSSFAGTSGYNEQFF
TRBV4-3	15	few	TRBJ1-2	-	TGCGCCAGCAGCCGAAGCGCCACCGCTAACTATGGCTACACCTTC	CASSRSATANYGYTF
TRBV10-2	21	-	TRBJ2-3	TRBD2	TGCGCCAGCAGTGACTTCGGACTAGCGGGAGGGCCTGGGGATCATTCTGATACGCAGTATTTT	CASSDFGLAGGPGDHSDTQYF
TRBV6-1	13	-	TRBJ2-5	-	TGTGCCAGCAGGGAGGGCCGGGTCCATCAGCAGTACTTC	CASREGRVHQQYF
TRBV9	16	once	TRBJ2-1	TRBD2	TGTGCCAGCAGCCCCCCTAGCGGGAGGGCCGTCTATGAGCAGTTCTTC	CASSPPSGRAVYEQFF
TRBV7-8	16	-	TRBJ2-5	-	TGTGCCAGCAGCCTGGGGGTCGGCAGCGACCAAGAGACCCAGTACTTC	CASSLGVGSDQETQYF
TRBV2	12	few	TRBJ1-5	-	TGTGCCAGCAGGGCGGGCAATCAGCCCCAGCATTTT	CASRAGNQPQHF
TRBV13	16	-	TRBJ1-1	-	TGTGCCAGCAGTCCCCTGATTATGGGACCGAACACTGAAGCTTTCTTT	CASSPLIMGPNTEAFF
TRBV5-1	15	once	TRBJ2-2	TRBD2	TGCGCCAGTAAACTAGCGGGAGGAGGAACCGGGGAGCTGTTTTTT	CASKLAGGGTGELFF
TRBV2	16	-	TRBJ2-7	TRBD1	TGTGCCAGCAGTGAACGGCGGGACAGGGAGTTGGACGAGCAGTACTTC	CASSERRDRELDEQYF
TRBV29-1	10	few	TRBJ2-7	-	TGCAGCGTTGGGGTTAACGAGCAGTACTTC	CSVGVNEQYF
TRBV15	15	-	TRBJ2-2	TRBD2	TGTGCCACGACTCGGACTAGCGGGAAATCCGGGGAGCTGTTTTTT	CATTRTSGKSGELFF
TRBV5-1	16	-	TRBJ2-5	TRBD2	TGCGCCAGCAGCTTGGAACTAGCGGGAGTAGAAGAGACCCAGTACTTC	CASSLELAGVEETQYF
TRBV2	13	few	TRBJ2-1	TRBD2	TGTGCCAGCAGCCCCAGACTAGCCGATGAGCAGTTCTTC	CASSPRLADEQFF
TRBV19	13	-	TRBJ1-2	-	TGTGCCAGTAGTATCTCAGGGTACTATGGCTACACCTTC	CASSISGYYGYTF
TRBV5-1	15	once	TRBJ2-3	-	TGCGCCAGCAAACTTCAGGGAGCTAGCACAGATACGCAGTATTTT	CASKLQGASTDTQYF
TRBV29-1	13	-	TRBJ2-7	TRBD1	TGCAGCGTTGTCGGGTTGGGACAGTACGAGCAGTACTTC	CSVVGLGQYEQYF
TRBV11-2	17	-	TRBJ2-5	-	TGTGCCAGCACCACCCACCCAGAGGGAGAGATGGGAGAGACCCAGTACTTC	CASTTHPEGEMGETQYF
TRBV7-2	16	-	TRBJ2-3	TRBD2	TGTGCCAGCAGGACTTCTAGCGGGAGTGTGACAGATACGCAGTATTTT	CASRTSSGSVTDTQYF
TRBV6-5	13	-	TRBJ2-7	-	TGTGCCAGCAGTTACCGCCCCGGTAGCGAGCAGTACTTC	CASSYRPGSEQYF
TRBV7-9	14	once	TRBJ2-5	-	TGTGCCAGCAGCTTAGTGGAGAGAGGAGAGACCCAGTACTTC	CASSLVERGETQYF
TRBV7-9	16	once	TRBJ2-7	TRBD2	TGTGCCAGCAGCCGAGGACCGGGGACTAGCGAAAGCGAGCAGTACTTC	CASSRGPGTSESEQYF
TRBV7-9	16	-	TRBJ2-1	TRBD2	TGTGCCAGCAGCTTAGCAGGTAGCGGGAGTGGGTATGAGCAGTTCTTC	CASSLAGSGSGYEQFF
TRBV2	13	-	TRBJ2-5	-	TGTGCCAGCAGTTTCATACAAGGAGAGACCCAGTACTTC	CASSFIQGETQYF
TRBV4-3	15	once	TRBJ1-1	-	TGCGCCAGCAGCCAAGAGGGTTCTCAGAACCTTGAAGCTTTCTTT	CASSQEGSQNLEAFF
TRBV19	13	-	TRBJ2-7	-	TGTGCCAGTAGTAGCGGGACAGAAATCGAGCAGTACTTC	CASSSGTEIEQYF
TRBV15	17	-	TRBJ2-3	-	TGTGCCACCAGCAGAGATCCCCCGGGAAAAAGCACAGATACGCAGTATTTT	CATSRDPPGKSTDTQYF
TRBV7-9	13	-	TRBJ2-1	TRBD1	TGTGCCAGCAGCTTGACAGGGGGCCATGAGCAGTTCTTC	CASSLTGGHEQFF
TRBV6-1	11	-	TRBJ2-3	-	TGTGCCACGACACTGCAGGATACGCAGTATTTT	CATTLQDTQYF
TRBV4-1	13	-	TRBJ2-3	-	TGCGCCAGCAGCCAGAAGACAGCAGATACGCAGTATTTT	CASSQKTADTQYF
TRBV27	14	-	TRBJ1-1	-	TGTGCCAGCAGTTTAGGCAGGGGAAACACTGAAGCTTTCTTT	CASSLGRGNTEAFF
TRBV7-2	13	-	TRBJ2-2	-	TGTGCCAGCAGCCTCACTAGCACCGGGGAGCTGTTTTTT	CASSLTSTGELFF
TRBV2	13	-	TRBJ2-1	TRBD2	TGTGCCAGCAAGCTAGCGGCTCCGGGGGAGCAGTTCTTC	CASKLAAPGEQFF
TRBV7-8	15	once	TRBJ2-3	TRBD2	TGTGCCAGCAGCTTACGGCTAGCGGGACCAGATACGCAGTATTTT	CASSLRLAGPDTQYF
TRBV7-6	14	-	TRBJ1-2	-	TGTGCCAGCAGCTTAGGGGGCGGGAGTGAGGGCTACACCTTC	CASSLGGGSEGYTF
TRBV5-1	15	-	TRBJ1-4	-	TGCGCCAGCAGCTTGGCCGGCGGTCCTAATGAAAAACTGTTTTTT	CASSLAGGPNEKLFF
TRBV4-1	15	-	TRBJ2-7	TRBD2	TGCGCCAGCAGCCCCAGGCCCTTGCGGGAGGTCGAGCAGTACTTC	CASSPRPLREVEQYF
TRBV7-2	15	-	TRBJ2-3	TRBD2	TGTGCCAGCAGCGCGACTAGCGGGACCATAAGTACGCAGTATTTT	CASSATSGTISTQYF
TRBV14	14	few	TRBJ1-2	-	TGTGCCAGCAGCCAAGATCACAGGAACTATGGCTACACCTTC	CASSQDHRNYGYTF
TRBV5-6	15	-	TRBJ1-2	TRBD1	TGTGCCAGCAGCATCCCGACAGGGGGCGACTATGGCTACACCTTC	CASSIPTGGDYGYTF
TRBV10-2	16	-	TRBJ2-2	TRBD2	TGCGCCAGCGCGGGTCAGGGAGGGCTATACACCGGGGAGCTGTTTTTT	CASAGQGGLYTGELFF
TRBV7-2	16	once	TRBJ1-3	-	TGTGCCAGCAGCTTAGTAGGAACACTCTCTGGAAACACCATATATTTT	CASSLVGTLSGNTIYF
TRBV19	15	few	TRBJ2-3	TRBD2	TGTGCCAGTAGTATTCTGCTAGCGGGAACAGATACGCAGTATTTT	CASSILLAGTDTQYF
TRBV25-1	13	-	TRBJ2-1	-	TGTGCCAGCAGTGAACAGGGATACAATGAGCAGTTCTTC	CASSEQGYNEQFF
TRBV11-3	17	-	TRBJ1-1	-	TGTGCCAGCAGCTTAGGGGTGGGCAGGGGTATGAACACTGAAGCTTTCTTT	CASSLGVGRGMNTEAFF
TRBV6-1	13	-	TRBJ1-5	-	TGTGCCAGCAGTGAAGCATCGACCCGGCCCCAGCATTTT	CASSEASTRPQHF
TRBV19	16	-	TRBJ1-1	TRBD1	TGTGCCAGTAGTTACGGGACAGGGGCTATGAACACTGAAGCTTTCTTT	CASSYGTGAMNTEAFF
TRBV28	12	-	TRBJ1-2	-	TGTGTTTCGCGGGGACCTACCTATGGCTACACCTTC	CVSRGPTYGYTF
TRBV6-6	15	-	TRBJ2-4	TRBD1	TGTGCCAGCAGTCCTAGGGACAGGGGCTCGAACATTCAGTACTTC	CASSPRDRGSNIQYF
TRBV25-1	13	-	TRBJ2-5	TRBD1	TGTGCCAGCAGGGGGACAGGGTTAGAGACCCAGTACTTC	CASRGTGLETQYF